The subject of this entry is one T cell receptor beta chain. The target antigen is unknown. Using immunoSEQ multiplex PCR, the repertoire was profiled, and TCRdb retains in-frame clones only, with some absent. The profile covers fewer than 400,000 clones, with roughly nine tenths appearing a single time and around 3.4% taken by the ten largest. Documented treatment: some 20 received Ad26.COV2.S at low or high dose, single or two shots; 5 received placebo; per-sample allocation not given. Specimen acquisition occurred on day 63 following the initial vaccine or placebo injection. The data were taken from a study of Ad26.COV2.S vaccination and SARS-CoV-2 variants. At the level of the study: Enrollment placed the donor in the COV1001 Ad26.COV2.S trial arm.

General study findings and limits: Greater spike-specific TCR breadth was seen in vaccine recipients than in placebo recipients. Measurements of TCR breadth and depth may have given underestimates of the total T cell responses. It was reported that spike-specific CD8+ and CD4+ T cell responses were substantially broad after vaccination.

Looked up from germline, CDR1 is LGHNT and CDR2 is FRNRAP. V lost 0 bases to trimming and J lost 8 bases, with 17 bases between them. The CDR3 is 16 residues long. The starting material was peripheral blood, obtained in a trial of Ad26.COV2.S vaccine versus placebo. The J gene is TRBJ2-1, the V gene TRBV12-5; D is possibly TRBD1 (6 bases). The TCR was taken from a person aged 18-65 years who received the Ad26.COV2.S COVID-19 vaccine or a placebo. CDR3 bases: TGTGCTAGTGGTTTGGTTAATGGTCAGGGGATCGATGAGCAGTTCTTC. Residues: CASGLVNGQGIDEQFF.